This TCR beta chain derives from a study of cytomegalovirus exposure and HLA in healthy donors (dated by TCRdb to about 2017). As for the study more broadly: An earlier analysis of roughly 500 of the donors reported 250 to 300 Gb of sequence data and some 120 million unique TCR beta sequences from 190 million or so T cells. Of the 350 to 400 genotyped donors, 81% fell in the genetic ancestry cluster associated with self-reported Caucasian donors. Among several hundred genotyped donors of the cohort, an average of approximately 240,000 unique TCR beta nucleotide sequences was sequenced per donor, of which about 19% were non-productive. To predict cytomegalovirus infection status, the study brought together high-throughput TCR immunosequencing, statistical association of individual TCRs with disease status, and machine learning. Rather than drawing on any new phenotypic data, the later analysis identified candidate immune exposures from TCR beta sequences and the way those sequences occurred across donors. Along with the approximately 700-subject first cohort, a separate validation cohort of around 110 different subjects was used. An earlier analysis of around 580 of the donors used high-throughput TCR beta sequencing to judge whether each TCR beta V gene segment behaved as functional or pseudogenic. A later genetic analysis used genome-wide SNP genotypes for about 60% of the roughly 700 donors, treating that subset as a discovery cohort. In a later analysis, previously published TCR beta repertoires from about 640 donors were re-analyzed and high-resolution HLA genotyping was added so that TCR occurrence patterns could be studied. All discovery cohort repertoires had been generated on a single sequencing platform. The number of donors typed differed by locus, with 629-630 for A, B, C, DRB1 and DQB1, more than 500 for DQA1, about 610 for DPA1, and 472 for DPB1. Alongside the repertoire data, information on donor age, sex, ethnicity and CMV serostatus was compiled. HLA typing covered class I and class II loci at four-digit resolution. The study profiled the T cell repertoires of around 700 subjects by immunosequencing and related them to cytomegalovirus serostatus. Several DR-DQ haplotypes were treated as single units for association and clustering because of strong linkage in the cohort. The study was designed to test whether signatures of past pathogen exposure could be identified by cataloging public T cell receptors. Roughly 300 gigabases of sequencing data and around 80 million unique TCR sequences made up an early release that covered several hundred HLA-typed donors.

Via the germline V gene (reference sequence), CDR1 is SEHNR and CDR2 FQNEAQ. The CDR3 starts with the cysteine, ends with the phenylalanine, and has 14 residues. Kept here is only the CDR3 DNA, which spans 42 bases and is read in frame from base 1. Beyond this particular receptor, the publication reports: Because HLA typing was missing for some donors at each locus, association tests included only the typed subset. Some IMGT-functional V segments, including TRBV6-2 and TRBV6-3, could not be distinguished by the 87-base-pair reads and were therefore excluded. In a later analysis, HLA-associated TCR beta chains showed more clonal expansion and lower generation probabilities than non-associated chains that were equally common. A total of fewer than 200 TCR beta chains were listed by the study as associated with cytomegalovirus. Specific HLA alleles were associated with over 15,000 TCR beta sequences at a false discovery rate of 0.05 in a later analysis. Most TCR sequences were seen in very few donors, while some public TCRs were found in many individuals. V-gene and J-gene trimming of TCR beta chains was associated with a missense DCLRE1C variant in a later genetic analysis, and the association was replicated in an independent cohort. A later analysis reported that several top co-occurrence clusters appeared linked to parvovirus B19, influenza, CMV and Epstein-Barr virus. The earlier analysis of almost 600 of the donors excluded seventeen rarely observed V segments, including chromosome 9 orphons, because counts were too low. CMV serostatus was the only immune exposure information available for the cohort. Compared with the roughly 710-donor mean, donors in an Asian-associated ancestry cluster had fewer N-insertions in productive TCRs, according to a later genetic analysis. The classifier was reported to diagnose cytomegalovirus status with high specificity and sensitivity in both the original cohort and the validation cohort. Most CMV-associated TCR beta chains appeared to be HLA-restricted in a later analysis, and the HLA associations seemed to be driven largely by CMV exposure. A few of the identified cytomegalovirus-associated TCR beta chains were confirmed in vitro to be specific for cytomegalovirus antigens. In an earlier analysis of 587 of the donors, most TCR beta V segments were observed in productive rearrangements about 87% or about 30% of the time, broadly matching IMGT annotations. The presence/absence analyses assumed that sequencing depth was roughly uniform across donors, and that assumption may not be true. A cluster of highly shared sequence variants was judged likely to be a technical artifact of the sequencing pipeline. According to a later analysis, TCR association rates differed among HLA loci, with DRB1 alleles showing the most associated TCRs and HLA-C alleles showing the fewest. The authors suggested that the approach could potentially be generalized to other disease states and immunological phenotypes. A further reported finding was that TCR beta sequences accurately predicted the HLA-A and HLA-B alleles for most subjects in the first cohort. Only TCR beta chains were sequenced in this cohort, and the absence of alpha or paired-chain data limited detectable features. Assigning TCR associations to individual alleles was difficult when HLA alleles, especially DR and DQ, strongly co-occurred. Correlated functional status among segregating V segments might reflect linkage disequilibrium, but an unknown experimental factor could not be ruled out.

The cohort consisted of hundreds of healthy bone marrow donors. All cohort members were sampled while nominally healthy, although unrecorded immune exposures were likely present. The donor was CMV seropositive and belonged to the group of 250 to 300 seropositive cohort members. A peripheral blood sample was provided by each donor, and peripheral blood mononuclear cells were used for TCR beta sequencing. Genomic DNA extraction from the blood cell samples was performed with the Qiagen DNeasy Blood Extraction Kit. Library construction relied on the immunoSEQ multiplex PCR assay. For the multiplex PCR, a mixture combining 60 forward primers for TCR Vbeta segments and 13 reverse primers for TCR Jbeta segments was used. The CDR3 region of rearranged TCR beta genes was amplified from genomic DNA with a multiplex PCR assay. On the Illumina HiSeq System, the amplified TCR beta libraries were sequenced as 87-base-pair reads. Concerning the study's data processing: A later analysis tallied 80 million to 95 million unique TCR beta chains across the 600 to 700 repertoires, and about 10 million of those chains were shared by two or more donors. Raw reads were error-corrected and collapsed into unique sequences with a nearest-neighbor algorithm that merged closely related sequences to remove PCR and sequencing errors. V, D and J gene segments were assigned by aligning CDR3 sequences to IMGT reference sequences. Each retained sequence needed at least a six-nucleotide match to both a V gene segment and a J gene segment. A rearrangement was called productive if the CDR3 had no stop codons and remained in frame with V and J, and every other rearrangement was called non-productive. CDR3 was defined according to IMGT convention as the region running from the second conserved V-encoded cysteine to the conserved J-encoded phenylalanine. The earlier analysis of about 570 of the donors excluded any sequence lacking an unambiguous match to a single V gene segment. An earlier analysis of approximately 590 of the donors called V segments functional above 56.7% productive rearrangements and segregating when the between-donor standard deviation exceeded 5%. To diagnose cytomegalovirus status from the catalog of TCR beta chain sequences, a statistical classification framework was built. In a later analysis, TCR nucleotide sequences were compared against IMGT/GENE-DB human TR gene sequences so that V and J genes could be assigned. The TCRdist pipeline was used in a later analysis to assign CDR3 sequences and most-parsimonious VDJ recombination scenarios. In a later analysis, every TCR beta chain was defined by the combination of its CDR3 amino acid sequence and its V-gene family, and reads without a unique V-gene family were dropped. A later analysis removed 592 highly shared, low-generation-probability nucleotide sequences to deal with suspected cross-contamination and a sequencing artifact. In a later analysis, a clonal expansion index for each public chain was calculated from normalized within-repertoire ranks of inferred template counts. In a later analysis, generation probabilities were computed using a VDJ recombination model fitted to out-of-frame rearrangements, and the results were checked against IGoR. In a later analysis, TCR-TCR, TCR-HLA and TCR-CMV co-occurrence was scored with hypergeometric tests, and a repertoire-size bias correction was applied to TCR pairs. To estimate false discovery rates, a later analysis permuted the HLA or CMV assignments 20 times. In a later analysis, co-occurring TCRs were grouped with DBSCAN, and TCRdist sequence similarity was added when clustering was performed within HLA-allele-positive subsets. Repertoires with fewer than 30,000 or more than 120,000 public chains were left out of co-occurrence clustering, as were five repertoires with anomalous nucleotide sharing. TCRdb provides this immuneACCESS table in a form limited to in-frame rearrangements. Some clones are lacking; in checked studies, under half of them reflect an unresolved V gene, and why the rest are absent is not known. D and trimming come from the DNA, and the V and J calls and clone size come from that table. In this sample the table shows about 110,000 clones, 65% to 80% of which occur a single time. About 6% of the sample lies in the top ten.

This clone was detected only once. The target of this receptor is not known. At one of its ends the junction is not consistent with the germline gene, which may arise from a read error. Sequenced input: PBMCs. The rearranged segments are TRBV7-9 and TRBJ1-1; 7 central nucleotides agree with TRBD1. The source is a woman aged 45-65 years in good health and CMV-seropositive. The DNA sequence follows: TGTTCCAGCAGCTACGGCCAGGGGGTAACTGAAGCTTTCTTT. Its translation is CSSSYGQGVTEAFF.